This T cell receptor beta chain was obtained from a study of Tregs in tolerant kidney transplant recipients. Mixed chimerism was transient after nonmyeloablative marrow transplants from related graft donors. About this clone itself: Coverage ceases 3 residues before the CDR3 finishes, and the germline J gene fills in the end.

After removal of 6 bases from V and 9 bases from J, the junction contained 14 bases not matched to a gene. The CDR3 runs 15 residues. In germline, CDR1 is SGHAT, CDR2 FQNNGV. Method: immunoSEQ multiplex PCR; TCRdb's copy keeps in-frame clones and lacks some. This sample's clone table lists about 15,000 clones. This TCR derives from a human patient who received a combined kidney and bone marrow transplant. Some T cells may be provided by the graft donor. The sequencing here drew on CD4+ T cells from blood (PBMCs), taken 12 months after the transplant. The chain has TRBV11-2 and TRBJ2-1, with 7 bases lining up with TRBD1. CDR3 bases read: TGTGCCAGCAGAGAGGACAGGAGGATCTCGGGTGAG. Its translation is CASREDRRISGE. The full CDR3 reads CASREDRRISGEQFF.